One sample yielded the 17 T cell receptor beta chains listed below, sequenced in a study of vaccination effects on CD4 cells after COVID-19. The antigens of these receptors remain unknown. This table comes from immunoSEQ multiplex PCR, and its TCRdb copy is limited to in-frame clones, with some not included. The sample consists of 55,000 to 80,000 clones, 75% to 85% of them appearing once. ViraFEST assay sequencing came after antigen-specific CD4+ T cells were expanded with viral peptide pools. Once cultured for under 11 days, the cells underwent separation to obtain CD4+ T cells. Testing of the vaccine recipients showed negative nucleocapsid antibodies and no prior SARS-CoV-2 infection. The sequenced sample was CD4+ T cells from PBMCs cultured with SARS-CoV-2 spike peptides, obtained before COVID-19 vaccination. The receptors shown here come from a human donor who received a COVID-19 vaccine.

The chain couples TRBV5-1 to TRBJ1-2; D not certain. Germline V gene sequence: CDR1 SGHRS, CDR2 YFSETQ. Trimming removed 0 bases from V and 7 bases from J, with 10 bases in between. The CDR3 sequence is 13 residues long. The CDR3: CASSLAGEAGYTF. CDR3 DNA sequence: TGCGCCAGCAGCTTGGCCGGGGAGGCTGGCTACACCTTC.

The CDR3 DNA reads as TGTGCCAGCAGTGACCGACAGGGGAATCAGCCCCAGCATTTT. It specifies CASSDRQGNQPQHF. The chain couples TRBV2 to TRBJ1-5; 8 bases fit TRBD1. CDR1 SNHLY and CDR2 FYNNEI come from the germline V gene. The CDR3 runs to 14 residues. J gave up 4 bases and V 3 bases, and 2 bases lay outside the gene matches.

The V and J genes are TRBV3-1 (or the pseudogene TRBV3-2) and TRBJ2-1, with TRBD1 matching over 8 bases. The CDR3 covers 14 residues. In germline, CDR1 is LGHDT, CDR2 YNNKEL (reference sequence). V gave up 1 base and J gave up 10 bases; unmatched junction bases: 6. The CDR3 region is CASSQAYRGTEQFF. CDR3 DNA sequence: TGTGCCAGCAGCCAAGCCTACAGGGGGACGGAGCAGTTCTTC.

The chain is built from TRBV5-4 and TRBJ2-1, with 7 bases aligning to TRBD1. J was trimmed by 14 bases and V by 4 bases; bases with no gene match: 9. Germline lookup yields CDR1 SGHNT and CDR2 YYREEE (reference sequence). This CDR3 comprises 12 residues. The CDR3 protein is CASSVDRASEFF. Written as DNA, the CDR3 is TGTGCCAGCAGCGTTGACAGGGCGAGCGAGTTCTTC.

The chain employs TRBV18 and TRBJ2-3; 10 bases are a match to TRBD1. This CDR3 has 15 amino acids. Germline V gene sequence: CDR1 KGHSH, CDR2 LQKENI. The J segment lost 4 bases and the V segment lost 0 bases, leaving 1 base of the junction unmatched. CDR3 loop: CASSPPTGGADTQYF. In nucleotides, the CDR3 is TGTGCCAGCTCACCACCGACAGGGGGCGCAGATACGCAGTATTTT.

This chain connects TRBV5-1 to TRBJ1-5; the D gene is possibly TRBD1 (6 bases). V was pared by 4 bases and J by 5 bases, with 22 bases between. Germline V gene data show CDR1 as SGHRS and CDR2 as YFSETQ. The CDR3 is 17 amino acids. The CDR3 DNA is TGCGCCAGCAGCCCGGGGGCCGGACAAGATGCATATCAGCCCCAGCATTTT. Its protein product is CASSPGAGQDAYQPQHF.

The chain employs TRBV6-5 and TRBJ2-5; D not certain. Germline CDR1 and CDR2: MNHEY and SVGAGI. CDR3 length: 14 amino acids. Deletions cut 7 bases from V and 3 bases from J, with 15 bases between. The CDR3 DNA reads as TGTGCCAGCAAGAAAGGACCGTCCGAAGAGACCCAGTACTTC. Its translation is CASKKGPSEETQYF.

This chain joins TRBV3-1 (or the pseudogene TRBV3-2) and TRBJ2-5, with 13 positions matching TRBD2. The CDR3 loop spans 19 amino acids. In germline, CDR1 is LGHDT, CDR2 YNNKEL (reference sequence). Unmatched junction bases numbered 12, after V lost 0 bases and J lost 5 bases. In DNA, the CDR3 is TGTGCCAGCAGCCAAGAATGGACTAGCGGGGGAACCGGCCGGGAGACCCAGTACTTC. This gives the protein CASSQEWTSGGTGRETQYF.

This clone occurred a few times. The chain combines TRBV20-1 with TRBJ1-3; D is undetermined. The CDR3 consists of 11 residues. Between the trimmed V and J ends, which lost 6 bases and 2 bases, there was a span of 5 bases. Germline V gene lookup returns CDR1 DFQATT and CDR2 SNEGSKA (reference sequence). The CDR3 DNA reads as TGCAGTGCCCGTACTGGAAACACCATATATTTT. This sequence encodes CSARTGNTIYF.

The table lists this clone with a count of one. This chain links TRBV4-1 with TRBJ1-4, with 9 bases identical to TRBD1. Per germline, CDR1 MGHRA and CDR2 YSYEKL. J lost 8 bases, V lost 1 base, and 5 bases had no gene match. The CDR3 sequence is 15 residues long. The CDR3 is CASSQVGTGMEKLFF. The CDR3 region has the DNA TGCGCCAGCAGCCAAGTCGGGACAGGGATGGAAAAACTGTTTTTT.

The chain uses TRBV5-1 and TRBJ1-2; 7 nucleotides match TRBD1. CDR1 and CDR2 from the germline V gene are SGHRS and YFSETQ. The CDR3 consists of 16 residues. J was trimmed by 5 bases and V by 0 bases; bases with no gene match: 10. The CDR3 loop is CASSLEPSTGLYGYTF. DNA of the CDR3: TGCGCCAGCAGCTTGGAGCCTTCGACAGGGTTATATGGCTACACCTTC. Using reference TRBV5-1 and TRBJ1-2 for the parts outside the CDR3, the full variable domain is KAGVTQTPRYLIKTRGQQVTLSCSPISGHRSVSWYQQTPGQGLQFLFEYFSETQRNKGNFPGRFSGRQFSNSRSEMNVSTLELGDSALYLCASSLEPSTGLYGYTFGSGTRLTVV.

This sequence joins TRBV4-2 and TRBJ2-3; 9 nucleotides match TRBD2. The CDR3 is 15 amino acids. The junction had 7 bases not matched to a gene; V was cut back by 3 bases and J by 6 bases. Germline V gene data show CDR1 as LGHNA and CDR2 as YNFKEQ. The CDR3 sequence is CASSQGLAFSDTQYF. The CDR3 DNA is TGTGCCAGCAGCCAGGGACTAGCATTTTCGGATACGCAGTATTTT.

This clone is a singleton in its sample. CDR3 DNA: TGTGCCAGCAGCCGGCTGGCAGGCTCTGGAAACACCATATATTTT. Its translation is CASSRLAGSGNTIYF. The V call is TRBV7-2, the J call TRBJ1-3; D is ambiguous. This CDR3 region has 15 residues. CDR1 and CDR2 (germline): SGHTA, FQGNSA. Trimming stripped 5 bases from V and 0 bases from J, with 11 bases between.

The V call is TRBV6-5, the J call TRBJ2-2; TRBD1 matches at 8 bases. CDR3 size: 15 residues. V trimming: 5 bases; J trimming: 1 base; junction bases outside the gene matches: 3. The germline V gene encodes CDR1 MNHEY and CDR2 SVGAGI. CDR3 bases: TGTGCCAGCAGTCACGACAGGGGGAACACCGGGGAGCTGTTTTTT. Translating it yields CASSHDRGNTGELFF.

The chain couples TRBV6-4 to TRBJ2-7; weak D call: TRBD2 (6 bases). From germline, CDR1 is MRHNA and CDR2 SNTAGT. The CDR3 is 16 amino acids. V was trimmed by 0 bases and J by 2 bases, leaving 14 bases between them. The CDR3 spells CASSDSFGGRTYEQYV. The CDR3, as DNA: TGTGCCAGCAGTGACTCTTTTGGAGGGAGGACCTACGAGCAGTACGTC.

The chain recombines TRBV19 with TRBJ2-3; D might be TRBD2 (5 bases). Trimming shortened V by 9 bases and J by 0 bases, and 7 bases separated the two germline ends. CDR3 length: 12 amino acids. Germline values: CDR1 LNHDA, CDR2 SQIVND (reference sequence). In nucleotides, the CDR3 is TGTGCCAGCCGGACTAGCACAGATACGCAGTATTTT. It specifies CASRTSTDTQYF.

This chain uses TRBV28 with TRBJ1-5; 7 nucleotides align to TRBD1. Trimming took 6 bases from V and 3 from J; bases not matched to a gene: 5. The V gene's germline CDR1 is MDHEN and CDR2 SYDVKM. This CDR3 spans 14 amino acids. CDR3 in amino acids: CASRVTGTNQPQHF. The CDR3 bases are TGTGCCAGCAGAGTGACAGGGACCAATCAGCCCCAGCATTTT.